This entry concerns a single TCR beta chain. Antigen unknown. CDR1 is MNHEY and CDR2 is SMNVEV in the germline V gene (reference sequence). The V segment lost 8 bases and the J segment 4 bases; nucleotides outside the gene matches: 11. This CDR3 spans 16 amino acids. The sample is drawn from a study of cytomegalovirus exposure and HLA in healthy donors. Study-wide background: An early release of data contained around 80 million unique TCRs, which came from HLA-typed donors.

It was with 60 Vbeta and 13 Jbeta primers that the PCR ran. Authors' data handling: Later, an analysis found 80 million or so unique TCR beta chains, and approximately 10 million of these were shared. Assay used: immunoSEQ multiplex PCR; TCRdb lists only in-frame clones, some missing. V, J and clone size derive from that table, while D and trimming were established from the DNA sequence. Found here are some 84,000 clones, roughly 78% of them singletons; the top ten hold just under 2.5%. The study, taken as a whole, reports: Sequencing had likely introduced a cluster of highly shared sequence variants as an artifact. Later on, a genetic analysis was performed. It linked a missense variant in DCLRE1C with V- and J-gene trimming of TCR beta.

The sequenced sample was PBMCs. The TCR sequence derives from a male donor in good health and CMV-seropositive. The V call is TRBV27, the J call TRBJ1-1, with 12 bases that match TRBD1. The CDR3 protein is CASGGTGGVGGTEAFF. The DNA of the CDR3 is TGTGCCAGCGGCGGGACAGGGGGCGTAGGAGGCACTGAAGCTTTCTTT.